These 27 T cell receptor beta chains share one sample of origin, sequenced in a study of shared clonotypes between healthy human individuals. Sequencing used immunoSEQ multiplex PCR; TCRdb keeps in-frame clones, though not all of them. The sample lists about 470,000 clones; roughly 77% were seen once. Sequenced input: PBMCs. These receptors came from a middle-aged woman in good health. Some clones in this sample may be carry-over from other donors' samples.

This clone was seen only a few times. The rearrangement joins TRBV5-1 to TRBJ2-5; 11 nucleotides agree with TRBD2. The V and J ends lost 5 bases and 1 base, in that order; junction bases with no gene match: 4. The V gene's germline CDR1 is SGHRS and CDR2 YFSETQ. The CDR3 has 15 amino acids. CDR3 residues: CASRTSGAGQETQYF. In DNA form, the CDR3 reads TGCGCCAGCAGGACTAGCGGGGCGGGCCAAGAGACCCAGTACTTC.

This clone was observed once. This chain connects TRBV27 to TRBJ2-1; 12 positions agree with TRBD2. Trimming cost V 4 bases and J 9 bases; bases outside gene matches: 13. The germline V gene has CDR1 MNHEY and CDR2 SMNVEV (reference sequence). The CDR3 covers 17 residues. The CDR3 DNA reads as TGTGCCAGCAGTTCCGGGACTAGCGGGCTTAGCGTGGGTGAGCAGTTCTTC. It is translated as CASSSGTSGLSVGEQFF.

The CDR3 DNA follows: TGTGCCAGCAGCCAAGAAATTACTAGCCCAGCTCAAGAGACCCAGTACTTC. Translation: CASSQEITSPAQETQYF. The V call is TRBV4-2, the J call TRBJ2-5, with D tentatively TRBD2 (6 bases). The CDR3 consists of 17 residues. Germline values: CDR1 LGHNA, CDR2 YNFKEQ. Trimming shortened V by 0 bases and J by 2 bases, and 16 bases separated the two germline ends.

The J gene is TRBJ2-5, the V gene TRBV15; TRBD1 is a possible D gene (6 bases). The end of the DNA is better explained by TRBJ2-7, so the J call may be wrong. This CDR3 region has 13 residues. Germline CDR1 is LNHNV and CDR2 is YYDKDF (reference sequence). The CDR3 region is CATSRDQGHEQYF. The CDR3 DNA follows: TGTGCCACCAGCAGAGACCAGGGGCACGAGCAGTACTTC.

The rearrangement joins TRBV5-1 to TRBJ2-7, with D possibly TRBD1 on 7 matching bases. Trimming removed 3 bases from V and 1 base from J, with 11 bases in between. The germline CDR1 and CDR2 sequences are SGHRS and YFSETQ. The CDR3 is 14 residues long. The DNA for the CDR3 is TGCGCCAGCAGCTCGGCGGGACAGTCCTACGAGCAGTACTTC. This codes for CASSSAGQSYEQYF.

The chain's CDR3 is CASSIWGGNTEAFF. CDR3 coding DNA: TGTGCCAGTAGTATTTGGGGGGGGAACACTGAAGCTTTCTTT. The chain links TRBV19 to TRBJ1-1, with D tentatively TRBD1 (5 bases). V lost 3 bases and J lost 1, with 9 bases in between. The V gene's germline CDR1 is LNHDA and CDR2 SQIVND (reference sequence). This CDR3 contains 14 residues.

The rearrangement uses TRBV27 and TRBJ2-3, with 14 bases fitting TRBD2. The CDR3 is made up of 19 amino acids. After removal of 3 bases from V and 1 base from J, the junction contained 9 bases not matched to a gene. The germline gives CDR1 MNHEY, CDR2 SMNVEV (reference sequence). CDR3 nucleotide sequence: TGTGCCAGCAGTTTCCGACTAGCGGGAGGGCCTAGGGGCACAGATACGCAGTATTTT. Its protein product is CASSFRLAGGPRGTDTQYF.

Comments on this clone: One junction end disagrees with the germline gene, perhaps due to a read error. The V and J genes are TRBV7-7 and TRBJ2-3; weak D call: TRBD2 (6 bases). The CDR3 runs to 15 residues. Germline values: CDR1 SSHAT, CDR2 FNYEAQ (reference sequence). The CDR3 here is CASSLGRDSRDTQYF. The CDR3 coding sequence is TGTGCTAGCAGCTTAGGGCGGGACTCGAGGGATACGCAGTATTTT.

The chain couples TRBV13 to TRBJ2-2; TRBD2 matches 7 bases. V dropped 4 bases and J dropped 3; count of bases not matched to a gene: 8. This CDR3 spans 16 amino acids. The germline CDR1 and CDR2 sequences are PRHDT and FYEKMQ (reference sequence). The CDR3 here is CASSSQSGAYTGELFF. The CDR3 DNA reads TGTGCCAGCAGCTCTCAGAGCGGGGCCTACACCGGGGAGCTGTTTTTT.

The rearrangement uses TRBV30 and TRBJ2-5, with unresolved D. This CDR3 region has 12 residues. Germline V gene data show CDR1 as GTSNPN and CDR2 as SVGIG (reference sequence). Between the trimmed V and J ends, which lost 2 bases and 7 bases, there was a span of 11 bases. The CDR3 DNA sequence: TGTGCCTGGAGTTCTTCCCTGAGGACCCAGTACTTC. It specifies CAWSSSLRTQYF.

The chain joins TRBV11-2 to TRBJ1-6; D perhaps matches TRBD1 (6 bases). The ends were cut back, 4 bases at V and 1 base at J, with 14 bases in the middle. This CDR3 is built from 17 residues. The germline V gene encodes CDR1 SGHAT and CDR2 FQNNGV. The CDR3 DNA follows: TGTGCCAGCAGCTCGAACAGGGAGATGTCCTATAATTCACCCCTCCACTTT. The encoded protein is CASSSNREMSYNSPLHF.

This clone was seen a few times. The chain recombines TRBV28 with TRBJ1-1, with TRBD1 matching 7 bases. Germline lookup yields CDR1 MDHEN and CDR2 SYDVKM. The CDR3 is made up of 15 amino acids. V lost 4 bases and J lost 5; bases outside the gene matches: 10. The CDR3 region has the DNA TGTGCCAGCAGTTCATACAGGGGCAGGGATACTGAAGCTTTCTTT. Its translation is CASSSYRGRDTEAFF.

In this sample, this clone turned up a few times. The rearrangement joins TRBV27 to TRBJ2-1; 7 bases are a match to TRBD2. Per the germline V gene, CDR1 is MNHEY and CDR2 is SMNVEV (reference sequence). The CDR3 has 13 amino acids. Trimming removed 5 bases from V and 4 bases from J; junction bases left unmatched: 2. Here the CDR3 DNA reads TGTGCCAGCAGTCGCGGGAGTTACAATGAGCAGTTCTTC. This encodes CASSRGSYNEQFF.

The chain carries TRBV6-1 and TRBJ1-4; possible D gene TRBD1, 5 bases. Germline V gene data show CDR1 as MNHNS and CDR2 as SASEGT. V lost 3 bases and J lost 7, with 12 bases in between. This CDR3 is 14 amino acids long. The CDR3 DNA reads TGTGCCAGCAGTGACCACAGGAGGGGTGAAAAACTGTTTTTT. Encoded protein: CASSDHRRGEKLFF.

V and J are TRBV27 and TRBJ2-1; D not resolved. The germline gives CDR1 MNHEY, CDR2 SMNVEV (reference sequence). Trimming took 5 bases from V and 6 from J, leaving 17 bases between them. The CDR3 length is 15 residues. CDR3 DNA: TGTGCCAGCAGTCCCGGCGTTGAGAAGGGCAATGAGCAGTTCTTC. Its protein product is CASSPGVEKGNEQFF.

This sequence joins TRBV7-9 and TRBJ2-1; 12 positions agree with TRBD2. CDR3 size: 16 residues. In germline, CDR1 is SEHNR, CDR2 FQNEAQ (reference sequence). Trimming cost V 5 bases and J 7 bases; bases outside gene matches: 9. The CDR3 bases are TGTGCCAGCAGCCTGAGGACTAGCGGGACGCGGAATGAGCAGTTCTTC. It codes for CASSLRTSGTRNEQFF.

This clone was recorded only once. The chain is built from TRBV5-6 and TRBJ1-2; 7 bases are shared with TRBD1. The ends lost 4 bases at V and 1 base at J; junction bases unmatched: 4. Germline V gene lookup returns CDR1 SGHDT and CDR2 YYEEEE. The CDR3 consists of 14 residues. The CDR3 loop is CASSQRQGNYGYTF. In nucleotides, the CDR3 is TGTGCCAGCAGCCAAAGACAGGGTAACTATGGCTACACCTTC. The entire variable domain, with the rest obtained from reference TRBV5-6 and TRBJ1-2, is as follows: DAGVTQSPTHLIKTRGQQVTLRCSPKSGHDTVSWYQQALGQGPQFIFQYYEEEERQRGNFPDRFSGHQFPNYSSELNVNALLLGDSALYLCASSQRQGNYGYTFGSGTRLTVV.

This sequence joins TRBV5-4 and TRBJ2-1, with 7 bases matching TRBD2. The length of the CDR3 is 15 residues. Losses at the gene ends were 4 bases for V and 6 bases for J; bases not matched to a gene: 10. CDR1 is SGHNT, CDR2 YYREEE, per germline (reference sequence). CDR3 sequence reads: CASSREAYASNEQFF. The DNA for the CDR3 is TGTGCCAGCAGCCGGGAGGCGTACGCCTCCAATGAGCAGTTCTTC.

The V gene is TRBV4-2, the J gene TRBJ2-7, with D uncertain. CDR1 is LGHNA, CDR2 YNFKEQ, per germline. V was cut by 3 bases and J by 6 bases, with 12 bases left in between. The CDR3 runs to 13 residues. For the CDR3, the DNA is TGTGCCAGCAGCCATATGCCCCCGGGCGAGCAGTACTTC. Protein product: CASSHMPPGEQYF.

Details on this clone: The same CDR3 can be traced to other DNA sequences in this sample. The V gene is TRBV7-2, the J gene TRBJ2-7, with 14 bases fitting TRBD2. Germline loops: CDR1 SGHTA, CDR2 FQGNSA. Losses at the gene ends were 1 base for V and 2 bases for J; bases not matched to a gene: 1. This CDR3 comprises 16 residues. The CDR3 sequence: CASSLEGLAGAYEQYF. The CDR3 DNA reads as TGTGCCAGCAGCTTAGAGGGACTAGCGGGAGCCTACGAGCAGTACTTC.

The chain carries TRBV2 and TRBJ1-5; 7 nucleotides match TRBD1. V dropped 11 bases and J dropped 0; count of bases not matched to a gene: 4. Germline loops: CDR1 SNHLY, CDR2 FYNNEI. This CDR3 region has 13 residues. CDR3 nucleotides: TGTGCCGGACAGGATAATAGCAATCAGCCCCAGCATTTT. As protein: CAGQDNSNQPQHF.

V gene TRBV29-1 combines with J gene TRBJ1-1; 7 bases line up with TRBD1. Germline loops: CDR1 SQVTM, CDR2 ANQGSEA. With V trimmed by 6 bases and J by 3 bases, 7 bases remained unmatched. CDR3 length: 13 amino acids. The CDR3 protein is CSVTRGGDTEAFF. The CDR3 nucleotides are TGCAGCGTGACCAGGGGGGGGGACACTGAAGCTTTCTTT.

CDR3 region: CASSERGGDCNEQFF. The CDR3, as DNA: TGTGCCAGCAGTGAACGGGGGGGCGACTGCAATGAGCAGTTCTTC. This chain connects TRBV6-4 to TRBJ2-1; 8 bases line up with TRBD2. CDR1 and CDR2 (germline): MRHNA, SNTAGT. CDR3 length: 15 residues. Trimming took 3 bases from V and 6 from J; bases not matched to a gene: 7.

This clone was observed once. As DNA, the CDR3 is TGTGCAAGTCGCTTAACCCGGGACATCACCTACGAGCAGTACTTC. This codes for CASRLTRDITYEQYF. The rearrangement joins TRBV12-2 to TRBJ2-7; the table calls TRBD1, which could not be checked here. TRBV12-2 is shown as a pseudogene. The CDR3 sequence is 15 residues long.

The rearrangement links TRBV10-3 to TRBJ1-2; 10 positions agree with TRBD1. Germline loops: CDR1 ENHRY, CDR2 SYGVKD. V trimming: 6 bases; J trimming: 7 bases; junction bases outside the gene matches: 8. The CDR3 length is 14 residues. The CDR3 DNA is TGTGCCATCAGCCCCGGGACAGGGGCCGGTGGCTACACCTTC. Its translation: CAISPGTGAGGYTF.

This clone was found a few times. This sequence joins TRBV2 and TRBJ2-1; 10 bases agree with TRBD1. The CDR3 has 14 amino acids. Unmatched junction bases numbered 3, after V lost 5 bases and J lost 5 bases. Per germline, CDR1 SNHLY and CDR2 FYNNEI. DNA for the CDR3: TGTGCCAGCAGTAGGGACAGGGGAGACAATGAGCAGTTCTTC. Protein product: CASSRDRGDNEQFF.

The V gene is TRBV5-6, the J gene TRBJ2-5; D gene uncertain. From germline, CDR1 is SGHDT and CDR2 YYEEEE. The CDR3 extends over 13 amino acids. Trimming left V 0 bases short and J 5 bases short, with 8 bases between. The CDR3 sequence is CASSLVNKETQYF. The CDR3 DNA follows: TGTGCCAGCAGCTTGGTGAATAAGGAGACCCAGTACTTC.